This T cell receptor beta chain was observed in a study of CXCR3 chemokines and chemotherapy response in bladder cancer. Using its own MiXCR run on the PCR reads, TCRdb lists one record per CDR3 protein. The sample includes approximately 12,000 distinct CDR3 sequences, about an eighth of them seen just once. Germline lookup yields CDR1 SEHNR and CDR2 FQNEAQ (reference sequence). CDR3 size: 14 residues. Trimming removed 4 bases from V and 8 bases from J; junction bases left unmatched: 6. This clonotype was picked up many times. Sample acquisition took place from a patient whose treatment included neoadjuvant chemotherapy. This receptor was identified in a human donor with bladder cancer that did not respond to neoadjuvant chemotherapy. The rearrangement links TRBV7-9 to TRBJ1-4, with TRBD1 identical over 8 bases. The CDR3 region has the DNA TGTGCCAGCAGCTCTGGACAGGGACCCGAAAAACTGTTTTTT. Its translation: CASSSGQGPEKLFF.